The next 4 T cell receptor beta chains were all read from a single sample in a study of T-cell reconstitution after alpha-beta-depleted transplantation in children. Unique molecular identifiers were incorporated during preparation of the TCRbeta library. Each CDR3 protein gets one entry after TCRdb re-called the PCR reads with MiXCR. Of nearly 400,000 distinct CDR3 sequences listed, about a fifth were seen once; the top ten hold 3.8%. Sequencing was performed on PBMCs from the stem cell graft donor, taken from the stem cell graft. These receptors all stem from a human donor who donated a stem cell graft to a child with acute myeloid leukemia.

V and J are TRBV6-6 and TRBJ2-4; D gene ambiguous. Germline V lookup: CDR1 MNHNY, CDR2 SVGAGI (reference sequence). The CDR3 spans 13 residues. Trimming cost V 8 bases and J 0 bases, with 8 bases left between them. The CDR3 DNA follows: TGTGCCAGCGGACCTTTAGCCAAAAACATTCAGTACTTC. Amino acid sequence: CASGPLAKNIQYF.

This rearrangement joins TRBV4-3 to TRBJ2-1; 9 nucleotides match TRBD1. V shed 0 bases, J shed 7 bases, and the junction held 7 bases outside the gene matches. CDR1 and CDR2 from the germline V gene are LGHNA and YSLEER. The CDR3 has 16 amino acids. CDR3 sequence (DNA): TGCGCCAGCAGCCAAGATTATGGGACAGGGTTGAATGAGCAGTTCTTC. It translates to CASSQDYGTGLNEQFF.

V and J are TRBV11-2 and TRBJ2-1; no definite D call. This CDR3 comprises 15 residues. Germline V lookup: CDR1 SGHAT, CDR2 FQNNGV. Trimming removed 1 base at V and 4 bases at J, with 11 bases between. The DNA of the CDR3 is TGTGCCAGCAGCTTAGTTCCTATGCTTTACAATGAGCAGTTCTTC. Translation: CASSLVPMLYNEQFF.

This clonotype has a count of ten or more. The gene calls are TRBV12-3 or TRBV12-4 and TRBJ2-3, with 10 positions matching TRBD2. The V gene end was trimmed by 6 bases and the J gene end by 6 bases; junction bases not matched to a gene: 9. The CDR3 extends over 15 amino acids. CDR3 residues: CASRLAGEGSDTQYF. In DNA form, the CDR3 reads TGTGCCAGCAGGCTAGCGGGAGAGGGTTCGGATACGCAGTATTTT.